Listed below are T cell receptor beta chains from one sample, sequenced in a study of cytomegalovirus exposure and HLA in healthy donors. Produced via immunoSEQ multiplex PCR; TCRdb's table is partial and in-frame only. The sample contains roughly 150,000 clones, more than 85% of which appear only once. Sequencing was carried out using PBMCs. These receptors originate from a man younger than 30 in good health and CMV-seronegative. The CDR3 runs from the conserved cysteine through the conserved F or W. A D gene is named only where the DNA matches it firmly. Size values are once, few and many counts, or a class for expanded clones, and some rows have none.

CDR3 DNA: TGTGCCAGCAGCTCAACTAGCGGGAGGGCCTGGAGGGAGCTGTTTTTT
CDR3 protein: CASSSTSGRAWRELFF
D gene: TRBD2
V gene: TRBV28
J gene: TRBJ2-2
clone size: .

CDR3 DNA: TGTGCCAGCAGCTTGGCAAGCGGACAAGAGACCCAGTACTTC
CDR3 protein: CASSLASGQETQYF
D gene: .
V gene: TRBV7-2
J gene: TRBJ2-5
clone size: .

CDR3 DNA: TGTGCCAGCAGGCCCCGGCCTGTAGTCGGGACTTTGTGGGGTGAGCAGTTCTTC
CDR3 protein: CASRPRPVVGTLWGEQFF
D gene: .
V gene: TRBV7-9
J gene: TRBJ2-1
clone size: .

CDR3 DNA: TGTGCCAGCAGCCCTGTCAGATCTGGGGCCAACGTCCTGACTTTC
CDR3 protein: CASSPVRSGANVLTF
D gene: .
V gene: TRBV14
J gene: TRBJ2-6
clone size: .

CDR3 DNA: TGTGCCAGCAGCTTAACCCCAAGCGGGATTAGCACAGATACGCAGTATTTT
CDR3 protein: CASSLTPSGISTDTQYF
D gene: TRBD2
V gene: TRBV7-6
J gene: TRBJ2-3
clone size: .

CDR3 DNA: TGTGCCAGCAGCTTTGATGACAGATCCATTCAGTACTTC
CDR3 protein: CASSFDDRSIQYF
D gene: .
V gene: TRBV7-8
J gene: TRBJ2-4
clone size: once

CDR3 DNA: TGTGCCAGCAGCTTGATAAGGAGGGATGGCTACACCTTC
CDR3 protein: CASSLIRRDGYTF
D gene: .
V gene: TRBV5-6
J gene: TRBJ1-2
clone size: .

CDR3 DNA: TGCGCCAGCAGCCAAGATATAGCGGGACTAGCGGGAAACACAGATACGCAGTATTTT
CDR3 protein: CASSQDIAGLAGNTDTQYF
D gene: TRBD2
V gene: TRBV4-3
J gene: TRBJ2-3
clone size: .

CDR3 DNA: TGTGCCAGCAGCTTAGCCGCGGGTAGCTCCTACAATGAGCAGTTCTTC
CDR3 protein: CASSLAAGSSYNEQFF
D gene: .
V gene: TRBV7-6
J gene: TRBJ2-1
clone size: once

CDR3 DNA: TGTGCCAGCAGTTACTCCTCGGGGGGAGTGAACACTGAAGCTTTCTTT
CDR3 protein: CASSYSSGGVNTEAFF
D gene: .
V gene: TRBV6-5
J gene: TRBJ1-1
clone size: .

CDR3 DNA: TGTGCCATATTTGACAGAACCAACTATGGCTACACCTTC
CDR3 protein: CAIFDRTNYGYTF
D gene: .
V gene: TRBV30
J gene: TRBJ1-2
clone size: .

CDR3 DNA: TGCGCCAGCAGGAGGGCCCGCGAGGAGCAGTACTTC
CDR3 protein: CASRRAREEQYF
D gene: .
V gene: TRBV5-1
J gene: TRBJ2-7
clone size: .

CDR3 DNA: TGTGCCAGCAGCCCGACAGGGGACTACGAGCAGTACTTC
CDR3 protein: CASSPTGDYEQYF
D gene: TRBD1
V gene: TRBV7-9
J gene: TRBJ2-7
clone size: .

CDR3 DNA: TGTGCCTGGAGTGTACGCGGGGGGACTGAAGCTTTCTTT
CDR3 protein: CAWSVRGGTEAFF
D gene: .
V gene: TRBV30
J gene: TRBJ1-1
clone size: few

CDR3 DNA: TGTGCCAGTTCGGAGAGCTCCTACAATGAGCAGTTCTTC
CDR3 protein: CASSESSYNEQFF
D gene: .
V gene: TRBV9
J gene: TRBJ2-1
clone size: .

CDR3 DNA: TGCGCCAGCAGCTTGGACGGGAGCTATGGCTACACCTTC
CDR3 protein: CASSLDGSYGYTF
D gene: .
V gene: TRBV5-1
J gene: TRBJ1-2
clone size: .

CDR3 DNA: TGTGCCAGCAGCCCAGACCGGGTTCAGCCCCAGCATTTT
CDR3 protein: CASSPDRVQPQHF
D gene: .
V gene: TRBV7-2
J gene: TRBJ1-5
clone size: .